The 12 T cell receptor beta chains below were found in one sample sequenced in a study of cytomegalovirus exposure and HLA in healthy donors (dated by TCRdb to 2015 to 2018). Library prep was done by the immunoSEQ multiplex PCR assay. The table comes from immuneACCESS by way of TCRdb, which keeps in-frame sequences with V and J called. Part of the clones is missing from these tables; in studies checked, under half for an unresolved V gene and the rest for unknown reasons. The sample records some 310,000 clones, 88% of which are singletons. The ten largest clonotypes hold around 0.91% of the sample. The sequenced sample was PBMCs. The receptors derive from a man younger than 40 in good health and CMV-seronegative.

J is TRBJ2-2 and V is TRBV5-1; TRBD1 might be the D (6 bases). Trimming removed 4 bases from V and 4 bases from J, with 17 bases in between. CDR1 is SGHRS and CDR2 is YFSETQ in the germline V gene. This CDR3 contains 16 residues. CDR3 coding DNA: TGCGCCAGCAGCCCGCTCCAGGGGACCCTCACCGGGGAGCTGTTTTTT. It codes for CASSPLQGTLTGELFF. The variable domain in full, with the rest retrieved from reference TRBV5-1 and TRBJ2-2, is KAGVTQTPRYLIKTRGQQVTLSCSPISGHRSVSWYQQTPGQGLQFLFEYFSETQRNKGNFPGRFSGRQFSNSRSEMNVSTLELGDSALYLCASSPLQGTLTGELFFGEGSRLTVL.

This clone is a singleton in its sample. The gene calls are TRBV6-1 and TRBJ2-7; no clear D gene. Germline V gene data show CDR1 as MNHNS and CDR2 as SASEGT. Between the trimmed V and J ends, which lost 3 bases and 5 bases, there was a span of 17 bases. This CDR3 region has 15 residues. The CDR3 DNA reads TGTGCCAGCAGTGACCCCCGGCGACGAGGCAACGAGCAGTACTTC. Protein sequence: CASSDPRRRGNEQYF.

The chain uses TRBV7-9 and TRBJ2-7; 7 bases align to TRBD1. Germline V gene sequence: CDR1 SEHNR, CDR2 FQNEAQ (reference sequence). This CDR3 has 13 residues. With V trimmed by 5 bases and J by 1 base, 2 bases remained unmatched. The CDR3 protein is CASSPGQSYEQYF. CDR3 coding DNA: TGTGCCAGCAGCCCGGGACAGTCCTACGAGCAGTACTTC. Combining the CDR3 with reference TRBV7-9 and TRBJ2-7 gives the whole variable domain DTGVSQNPRHKITKRGQNVTFRCDPISEHNRLYWYRQTLGQGPEFLTYFQNEAQLEKSRLLSDRFSAERPKGSFSTLEIQRTEQGDSAMYLCASSPGQSYEQYFGPGTRLTVT.

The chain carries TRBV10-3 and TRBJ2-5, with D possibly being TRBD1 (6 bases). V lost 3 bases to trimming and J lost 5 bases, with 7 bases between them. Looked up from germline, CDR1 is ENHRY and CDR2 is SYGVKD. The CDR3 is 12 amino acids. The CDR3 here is CAISDGGETQYF. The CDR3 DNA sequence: TGTGCCATCAGTGATGGGGGCGAGACCCAGTACTTC.

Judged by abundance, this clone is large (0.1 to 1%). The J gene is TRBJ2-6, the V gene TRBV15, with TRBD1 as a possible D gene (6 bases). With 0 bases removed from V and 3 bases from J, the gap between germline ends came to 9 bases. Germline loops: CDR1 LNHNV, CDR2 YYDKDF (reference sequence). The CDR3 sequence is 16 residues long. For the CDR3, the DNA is TGTGCCACCAGCAGAGAACAGGGAAGTGGGGCCAACGTCCTGACTTTC. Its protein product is CATSREQGSGANVLTF.

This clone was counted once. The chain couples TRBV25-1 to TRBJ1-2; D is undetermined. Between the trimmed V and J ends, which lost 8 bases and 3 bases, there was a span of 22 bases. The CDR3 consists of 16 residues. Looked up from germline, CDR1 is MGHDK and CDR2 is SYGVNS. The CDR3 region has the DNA TGTGCCAGCCAAAGTAAATTGCAGGATCTATACTATGGCTACACCTTC. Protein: CASQSKLQDLYYGYTF.

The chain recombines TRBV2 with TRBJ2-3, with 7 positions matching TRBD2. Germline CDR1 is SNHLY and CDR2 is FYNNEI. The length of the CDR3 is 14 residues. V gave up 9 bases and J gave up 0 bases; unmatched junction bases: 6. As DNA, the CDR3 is TGTGCCAGGAATAGCGGGCCCAGCACAGATACGCAGTATTTT. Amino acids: CARNSGPSTDTQYF.

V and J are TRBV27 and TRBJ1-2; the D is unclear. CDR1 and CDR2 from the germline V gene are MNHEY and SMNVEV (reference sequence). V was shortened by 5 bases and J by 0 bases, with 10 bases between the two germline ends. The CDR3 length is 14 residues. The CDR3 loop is CASSLGGPNYGYTF. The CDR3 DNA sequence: TGTGCCAGCAGTCTGGGTGGGCCTAACTATGGCTACACCTTC.

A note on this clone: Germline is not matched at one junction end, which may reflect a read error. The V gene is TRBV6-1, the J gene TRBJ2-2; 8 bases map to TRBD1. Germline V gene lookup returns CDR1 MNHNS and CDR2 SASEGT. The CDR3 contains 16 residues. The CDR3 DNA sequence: TGTGCCATCAGTGAAGGGACAGGCACGAACACCGGGGAGCTGTTTTTT. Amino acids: CAISEGTGTNTGELFF.

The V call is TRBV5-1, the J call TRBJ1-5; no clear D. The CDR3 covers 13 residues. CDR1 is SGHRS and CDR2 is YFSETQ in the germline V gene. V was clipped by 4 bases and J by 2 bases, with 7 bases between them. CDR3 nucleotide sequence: TGCGCCAGCAGCATAGGAGGCAATCAGCCCCAGCATTTT. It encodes CASSIGGNQPQHF.

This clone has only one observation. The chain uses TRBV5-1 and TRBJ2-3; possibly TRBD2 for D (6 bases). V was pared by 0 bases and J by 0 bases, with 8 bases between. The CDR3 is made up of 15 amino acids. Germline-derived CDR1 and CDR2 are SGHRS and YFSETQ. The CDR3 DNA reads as TGCGCCAGCAGCTTGGGACTAGTCAGCACAGATACGCAGTATTTT. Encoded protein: CASSLGLVSTDTQYF.

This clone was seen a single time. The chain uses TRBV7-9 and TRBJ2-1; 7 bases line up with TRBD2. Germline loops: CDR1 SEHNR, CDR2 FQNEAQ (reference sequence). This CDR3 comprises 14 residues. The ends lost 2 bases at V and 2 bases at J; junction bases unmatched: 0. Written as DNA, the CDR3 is TGTGCCAGCAGCTTAACTAGCGCCTACAATGAGCAGTTCTTC. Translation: CASSLTSAYNEQFF.